This T cell receptor beta chain was captured by sequencing in a study of cytomegalovirus exposure and HLA in healthy donors. Primers included in the PCR were 60 Vbeta and 13 Jbeta primers. This table comes from immunoSEQ multiplex PCR, and its TCRdb copy is limited to in-frame clones, with some not included. The table lists over 90,000 clones, around three quarters of them singletons. Specimen: PBMCs. The sequence was obtained from a woman aged 18 to 35 in good health and CMV-seropositive.

The CDR3 loop is CASQLGGRNNEKLFF. CDR3 nucleotides: TGTGCCAGCCAACTCGGGGGGAGAAATAATGAAAAACTGTTTTTT. This chain links TRBV5-6 with TRBJ1-4; tentatively, D is TRBD1 (5 bases). Germline V gene data show CDR1 as SGHDT and CDR2 as YYEEEE. Trimming cost V 7 bases and J 4 bases, with 17 bases left between them. The CDR3 covers 15 residues.